This T cell receptor (beta chain) derives from a study (dated by TCRdb to the mid-2010s). Receptor amplification or capture employed RT-PCR. The instrument given in TCRdb is Illumina MiSeq. The raw public reads went through TCRdb reprocessing: fastp at Q25, MiXCR clone calling, in-frame beta chains kept. Merged by CDR3 protein, the rows form single entries marked with the most common genes and DNA. The sample profile shows hundreds of thousands of distinct CDR3 sequences; 14% of them were found once. The ten largest account for around 3.3% of the sample. CDR1 MDHEN and CDR2 SYDVKM are derived from the germline V gene. From the cysteine through the phenylalanine, the CDR3 covers 15 amino acids. This entry keeps only the CDR3 DNA: 45 bases, framed from base 1. After removal of 8 bases from V and 8 bases from J, the junction retains 13 bases not matched to a gene. There are a few counts of this clonotype. Its specific antigen is unknown. No clone much larger than this one lies a single base away; base qualities are absent.

Material: memory CD4+ T cells from blood. The chain joins TRBV28 to TRBJ1-4, with 8 bases aligning to TRBD1. This clonotype originated in a female donor in good health, serving as a healthy control. The nucleotides are TGTGCCAGCGGAGGCGACAGGGGAGGGAGAGAAAAACTGTTTTTT. Its translation is CASGGDRGGREKLFF.